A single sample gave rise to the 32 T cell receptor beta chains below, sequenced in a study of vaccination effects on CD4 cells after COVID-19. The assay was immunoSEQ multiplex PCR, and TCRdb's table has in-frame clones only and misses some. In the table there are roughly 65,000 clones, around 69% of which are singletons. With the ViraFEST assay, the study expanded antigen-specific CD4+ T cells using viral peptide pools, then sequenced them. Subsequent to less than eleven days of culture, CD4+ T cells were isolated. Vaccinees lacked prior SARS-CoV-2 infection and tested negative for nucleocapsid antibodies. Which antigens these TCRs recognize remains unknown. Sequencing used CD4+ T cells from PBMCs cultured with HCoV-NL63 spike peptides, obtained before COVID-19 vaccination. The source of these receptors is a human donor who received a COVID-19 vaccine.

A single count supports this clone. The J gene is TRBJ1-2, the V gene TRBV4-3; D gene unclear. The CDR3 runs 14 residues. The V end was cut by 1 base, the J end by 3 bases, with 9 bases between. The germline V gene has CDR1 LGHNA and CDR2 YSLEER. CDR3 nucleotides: TGCGCCAGCAGCCAAGTCTACGGGGACTATGGCTACACCTTC. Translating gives CASSQVYGDYGYTF.

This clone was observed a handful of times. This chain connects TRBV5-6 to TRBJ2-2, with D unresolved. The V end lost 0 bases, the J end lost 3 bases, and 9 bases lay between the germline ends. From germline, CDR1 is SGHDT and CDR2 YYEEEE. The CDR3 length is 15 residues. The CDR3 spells CASSLGVWDTGELFF. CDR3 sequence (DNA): TGTGCCAGCAGCTTGGGCGTCTGGGACACCGGGGAGCTGTTTTTT.

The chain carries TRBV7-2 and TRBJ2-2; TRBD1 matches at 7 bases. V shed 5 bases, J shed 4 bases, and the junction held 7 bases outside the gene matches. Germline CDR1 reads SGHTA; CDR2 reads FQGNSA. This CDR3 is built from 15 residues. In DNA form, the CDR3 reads TGTGCCAGCAGCCCACAGGGGCGGGTCACCGGGGAGCTGTTTTTT. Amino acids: CASSPQGRVTGELFF. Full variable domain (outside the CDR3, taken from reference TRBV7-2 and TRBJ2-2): GAGVSQSPSNKVTEKGKDVELRCDPISGHTALYWYRQSLGQGLEFLIYFQGNSAPDKSGLPSDRFSAERTGGSVSTLTIQRTQQEDSAVYLCASSPQGRVTGELFFGEGSRLTVL.

This CDR3 reads CASSLLRHGDRGTRGTDTQYF. In DNA, the CDR3 is TGTGCCAGCAGCCTCCTCCGGCACGGGGACAGGGGAACGCGGGGCACAGATACGCAGTATTTT. The J gene is TRBJ2-3, the V gene TRBV21-1; TRBD1 is the table's D call, not checked against the DNA. TRBV21-1 is a recognized pseudogene. The CDR3 has 21 residues.

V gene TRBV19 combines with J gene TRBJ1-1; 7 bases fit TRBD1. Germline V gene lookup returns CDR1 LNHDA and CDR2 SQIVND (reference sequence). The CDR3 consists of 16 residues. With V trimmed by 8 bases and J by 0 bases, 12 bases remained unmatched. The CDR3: CASAPWGQNMNTEAFF. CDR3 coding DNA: TGTGCCAGTGCACCGTGGGGACAGAACATGAACACTGAAGCTTTCTTT.

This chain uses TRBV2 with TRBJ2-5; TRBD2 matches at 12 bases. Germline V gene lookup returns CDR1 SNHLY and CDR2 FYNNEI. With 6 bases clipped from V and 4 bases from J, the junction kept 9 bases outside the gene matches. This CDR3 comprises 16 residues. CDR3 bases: TGTGCCAGCAGCTATGCTAGCGGGGGGGCCGGAGAGACCCAGTACTTC. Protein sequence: CASSYASGGAGETQYF. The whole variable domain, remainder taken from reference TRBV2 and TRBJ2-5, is EPEVTQTPSHQVTQMGQEVILRCVPISNHLYFYWYRQILGQKVEFLVSFYNNEISEKSEIFDDQFSVERPDGSNFTLKIRSTKLEDSAMYFCASSYASGGAGETQYFGPGTRLLVL.

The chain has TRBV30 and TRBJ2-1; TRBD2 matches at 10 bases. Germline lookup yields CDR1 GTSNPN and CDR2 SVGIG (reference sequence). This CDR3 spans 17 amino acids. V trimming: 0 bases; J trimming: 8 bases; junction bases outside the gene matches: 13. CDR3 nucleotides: TGTGCCTGGAGTGTAGCTAGCGGGGGCCCTAATATGGATGAGCAGTTCTTC. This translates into CAWSVASGGPNMDEQFF. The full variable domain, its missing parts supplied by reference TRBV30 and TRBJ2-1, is SQTIHQWPATLVQPVGSPLSLECTVEGTSNPNLYWYRQAAGRGLQLLFYSVGIGQISSEVPQNLSASRPQDRQFILSSKKLLLSDSGFYLCAWSVASGGPNMDEQFFGPGTRLTVL.

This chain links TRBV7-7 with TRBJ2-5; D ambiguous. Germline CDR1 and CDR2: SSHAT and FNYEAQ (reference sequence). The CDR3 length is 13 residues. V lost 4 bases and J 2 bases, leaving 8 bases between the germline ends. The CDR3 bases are TGTGCCAGCAGCTCACAGTTACAAGAGACCCAGTACTTC. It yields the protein CASSSQLQETQYF.

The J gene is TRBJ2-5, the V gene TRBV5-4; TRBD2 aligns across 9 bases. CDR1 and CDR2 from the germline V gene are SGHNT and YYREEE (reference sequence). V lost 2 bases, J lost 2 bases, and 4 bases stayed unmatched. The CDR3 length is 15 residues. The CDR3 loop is CASSLLTSGQETQYF. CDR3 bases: TGTGCCAGCAGCTTACTGACTAGCGGACAAGAGACCCAGTACTTC. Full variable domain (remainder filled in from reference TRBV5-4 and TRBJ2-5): ETGVTQSPTHLIKTRGQQVTLRCSSQSGHNTVSWYQQALGQGPQFIFQYYREEENGRGNFPPRFSGLQFPNYSSELNVNALELDDSALYLCASSLLTSGQETQYFGPGTRLLVL.

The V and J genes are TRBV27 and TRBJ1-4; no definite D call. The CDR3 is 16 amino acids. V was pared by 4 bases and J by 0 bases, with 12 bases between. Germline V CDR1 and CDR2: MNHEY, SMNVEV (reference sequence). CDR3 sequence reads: CASSSISSATNEKLFF. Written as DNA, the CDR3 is TGTGCCAGCAGTTCTATATCCTCCGCAACTAATGAAAAACTGTTTTTT.

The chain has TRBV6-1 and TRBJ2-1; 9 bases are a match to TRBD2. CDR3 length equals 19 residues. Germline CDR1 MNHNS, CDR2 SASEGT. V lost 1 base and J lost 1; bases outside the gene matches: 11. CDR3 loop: CASSEVGGGAVRSYNEQFF. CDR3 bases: TGTGCCAGCAGTGAAGTGGGCGGGGGGGCTGTCCGTTCCTACAATGAGCAGTTCTTC.

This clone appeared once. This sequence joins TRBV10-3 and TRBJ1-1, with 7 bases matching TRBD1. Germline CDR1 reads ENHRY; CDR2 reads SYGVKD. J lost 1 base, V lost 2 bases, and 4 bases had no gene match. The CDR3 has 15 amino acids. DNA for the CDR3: TGTGCCATCAGTGAGCCTGGACAGGCGAACACTGAAGCTTTCTTT. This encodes CAISEPGQANTEAFF.

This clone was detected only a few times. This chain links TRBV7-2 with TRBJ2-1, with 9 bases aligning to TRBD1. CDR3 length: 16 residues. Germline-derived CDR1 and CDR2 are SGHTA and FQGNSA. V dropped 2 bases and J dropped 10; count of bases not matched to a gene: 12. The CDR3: CASSLRRTGGALEQFF. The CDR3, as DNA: TGTGCCAGCAGCTTAAGACGCACAGGGGGCGCATTGGAGCAGTTCTTC.

CDR3 sequence reads: CASSVPLLSDRDRQFF. CDR3 DNA sequence: TGTGCCAGCAGCGTGCCCCTTCTCAGTGACAGGGATAGGCAGTTCTTC. This rearrangement joins TRBV9 to TRBJ2-1, with 7 bases that match TRBD1. CDR3 length: 16 residues. V was pared by 2 bases and J by 12 bases, with 17 bases of the junction left unmatched. Germline values: CDR1 SGDLS, CDR2 YYNGEE.

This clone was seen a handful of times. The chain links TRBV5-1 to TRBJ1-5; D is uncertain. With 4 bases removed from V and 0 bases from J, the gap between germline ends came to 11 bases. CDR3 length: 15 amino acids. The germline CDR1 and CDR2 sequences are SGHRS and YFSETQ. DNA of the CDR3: TGCGCCAGCAGCGTCGGACCGGCTAGCAATCAGCCCCAGCATTTT. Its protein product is CASSVGPASNQPQHF. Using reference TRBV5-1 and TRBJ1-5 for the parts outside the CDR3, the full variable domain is KAGVTQTPRYLIKTRGQQVTLSCSPISGHRSVSWYQQTPGQGLQFLFEYFSETQRNKGNFPGRFSGRQFSNSRSEMNVSTLELGDSALYLCASSVGPASNQPQHFGDGTRLSIL.

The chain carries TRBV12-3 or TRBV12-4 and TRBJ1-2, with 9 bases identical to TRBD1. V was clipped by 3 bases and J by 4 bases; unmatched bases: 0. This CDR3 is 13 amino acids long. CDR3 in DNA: TGTGCCAGCAGTTTGACAGGGGGCTATGGCTACACCTTC. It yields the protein CASSLTGGYGYTF.

The CDR3, as DNA: TGTGCCAGCAGTTCGCGCGGACTAGCCTCCACAGATACGCAGTATTTT. Translated: CASSSRGLASTDTQYF. V and J are TRBV6-6 and TRBJ2-3; 8 positions match TRBD2. This CDR3 has 16 amino acids. Germline V gene data show CDR1 as MNHNY and CDR2 as SVGAGI (reference sequence). The trim removed 4 bases at V and 2 bases at J, leaving 8 bases unmatched.

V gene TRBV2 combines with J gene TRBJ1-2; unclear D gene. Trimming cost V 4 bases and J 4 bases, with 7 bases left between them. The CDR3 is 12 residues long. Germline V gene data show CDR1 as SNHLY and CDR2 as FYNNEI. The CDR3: CASSGAAYGYTF. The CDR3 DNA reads TGTGCCAGCAGTGGGGCCGCCTATGGCTACACCTTC.

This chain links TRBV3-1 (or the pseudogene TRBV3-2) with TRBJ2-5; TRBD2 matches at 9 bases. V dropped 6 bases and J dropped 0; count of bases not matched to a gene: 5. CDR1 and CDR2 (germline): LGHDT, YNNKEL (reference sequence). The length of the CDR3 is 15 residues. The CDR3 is CASSSSGGNQETQYF. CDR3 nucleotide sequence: TGTGCCAGCAGTTCAAGCGGGGGGAACCAAGAGACCCAGTACTTC.

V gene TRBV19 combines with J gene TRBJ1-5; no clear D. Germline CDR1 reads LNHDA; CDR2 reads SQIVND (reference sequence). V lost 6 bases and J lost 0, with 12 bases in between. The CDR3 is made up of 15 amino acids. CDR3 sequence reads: CASSRLQYSNQPQHF. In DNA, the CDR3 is TGTGCCAGTAGCCGACTGCAATATAGCAATCAGCCCCAGCATTTT.

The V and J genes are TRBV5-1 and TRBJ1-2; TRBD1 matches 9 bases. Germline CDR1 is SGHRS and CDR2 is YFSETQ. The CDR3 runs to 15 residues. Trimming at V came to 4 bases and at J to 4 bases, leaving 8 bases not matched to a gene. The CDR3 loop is CASSPGQGEVYGYTF. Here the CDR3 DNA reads TGCGCCAGCAGCCCGGGACAGGGTGAGGTCTATGGCTACACCTTC. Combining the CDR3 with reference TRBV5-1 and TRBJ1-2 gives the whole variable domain KAGVTQTPRYLIKTRGQQVTLSCSPISGHRSVSWYQQTPGQGLQFLFEYFSETQRNKGNFPGRFSGRQFSNSRSEMNVSTLELGDSALYLCASSPGQGEVYGYTFGSGTRLTVV.

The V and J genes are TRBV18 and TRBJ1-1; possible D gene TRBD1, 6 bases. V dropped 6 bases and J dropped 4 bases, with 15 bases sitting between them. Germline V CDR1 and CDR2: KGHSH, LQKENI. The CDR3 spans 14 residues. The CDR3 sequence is CASSGQGLGTEAFF. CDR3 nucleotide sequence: TGTGCCAGCTCCGGCCAGGGGCTGGGCACTGAAGCTTTCTTT.

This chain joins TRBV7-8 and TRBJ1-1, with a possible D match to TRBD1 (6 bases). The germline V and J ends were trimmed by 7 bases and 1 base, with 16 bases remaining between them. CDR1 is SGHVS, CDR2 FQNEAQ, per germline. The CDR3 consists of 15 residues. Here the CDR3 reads CASIKGGLANTEAFF. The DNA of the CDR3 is TGTGCCAGCATCAAAGGGGGTTTGGCGAACACTGAAGCTTTCTTT.

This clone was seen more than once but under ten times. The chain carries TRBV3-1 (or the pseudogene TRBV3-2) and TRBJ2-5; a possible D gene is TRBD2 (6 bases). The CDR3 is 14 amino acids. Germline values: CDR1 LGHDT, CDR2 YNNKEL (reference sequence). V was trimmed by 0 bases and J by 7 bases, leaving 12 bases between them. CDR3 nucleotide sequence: TGTGCCAGCAGCCAAGATCGGGAGTACGGGACCCAGTACTTC. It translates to CASSQDREYGTQYF.

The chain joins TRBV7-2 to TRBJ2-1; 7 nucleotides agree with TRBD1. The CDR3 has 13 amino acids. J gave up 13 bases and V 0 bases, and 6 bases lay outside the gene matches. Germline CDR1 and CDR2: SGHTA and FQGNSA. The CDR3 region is CASSLAQTGSQFF. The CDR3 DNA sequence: TGTGCCAGCAGCTTAGCACAGACAGGGTCTCAGTTCTTC. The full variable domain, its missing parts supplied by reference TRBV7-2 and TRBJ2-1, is GAGVSQSPSNKVTEKGKDVELRCDPISGHTALYWYRQSLGQGLEFLIYFQGNSAPDKSGLPSDRFSAERTGGSVSTLTIQRTQQEDSAVYLCASSLAQTGSQFFGPGTRLTVL.

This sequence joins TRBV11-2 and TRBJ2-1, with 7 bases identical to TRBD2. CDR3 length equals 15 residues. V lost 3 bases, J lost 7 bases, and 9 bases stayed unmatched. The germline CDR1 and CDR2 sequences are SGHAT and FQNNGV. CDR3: CASSFFRGDPNEQFF. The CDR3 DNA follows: TGTGCCAGCAGCTTCTTTCGGGGGGACCCAAATGAGCAGTTCTTC.

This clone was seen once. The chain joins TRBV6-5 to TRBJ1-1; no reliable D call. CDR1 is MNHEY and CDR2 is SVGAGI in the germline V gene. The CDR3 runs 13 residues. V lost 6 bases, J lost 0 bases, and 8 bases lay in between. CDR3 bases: TGTGCCAGCAGGGACTTACTGAACACTGAAGCTTTCTTT. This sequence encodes CASRDLLNTEAFF.

As DNA, the CDR3 is TGTGCCAGCACGCGGGACAGGGGGGAGACTGAAGCTTTCTTT. Translated: CASTRDRGETEAFF. The chain recombines TRBV2 with TRBJ1-1; 11 bases match TRBD1. The V gene end was trimmed by 7 bases and the J gene end by 5 bases; junction bases not matched to a gene: 6. The CDR3 spans 14 residues. CDR1 is SNHLY, CDR2 FYNNEI, per germline.

This chain's CDR3 is CATSDPSEGVTGELFF. The CDR3 DNA reads TGTGCCACCAGTGATCCCAGCGAAGGGGTAACCGGGGAGCTGTTTTTT. The J gene is TRBJ2-2, the V gene TRBV24-1, with D possibly matching TRBD1 (5 bases). Germline values: CDR1 KGHDR, CDR2 SFDVKD. The CDR3 covers 16 residues. V was cut by 3 bases and J by 5 bases, with 15 bases left in between.

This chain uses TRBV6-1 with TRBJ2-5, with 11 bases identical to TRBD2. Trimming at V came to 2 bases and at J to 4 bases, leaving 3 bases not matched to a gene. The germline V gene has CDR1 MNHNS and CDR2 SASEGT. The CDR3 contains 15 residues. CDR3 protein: CASSEIAGGLETQYF. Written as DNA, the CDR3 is TGTGCCAGCAGTGAAATAGCGGGGGGGCTAGAGACCCAGTACTTC.

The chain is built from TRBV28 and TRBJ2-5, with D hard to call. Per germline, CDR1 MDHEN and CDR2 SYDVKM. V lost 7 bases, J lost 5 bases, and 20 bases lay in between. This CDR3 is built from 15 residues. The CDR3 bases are TGTGCCAGCACCCCATACAGTTCTCCTCGGGAGACCCAGTACTTC. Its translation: CASTPYSSPRETQYF.

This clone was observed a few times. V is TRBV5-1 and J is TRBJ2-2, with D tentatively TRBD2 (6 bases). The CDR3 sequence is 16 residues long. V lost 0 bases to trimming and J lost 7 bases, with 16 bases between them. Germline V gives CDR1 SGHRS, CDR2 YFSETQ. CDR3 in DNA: TGCGCCAGCAGCTTGGTTCCCGGGGGTCGGGTCGGGGAGCTGTTTTTT. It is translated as CASSLVPGGRVGELFF.